This passage covers 24 T cell receptor beta chains from one sample sequenced in a study of T cells in Graves' hyperthyroidism and ophthalmopathy (dated by TCRdb to between 2018 and 2020). Library prep was done by multiplex PCR. TCRdb lists the instrument as Illumina HiSeq 2000. TCR beta CDR3 regions were amplified from RNA transcripts. A first-round RT-PCR of the TCR CDR3 used the HTBI primer set with the Qiagen OneStep RT-PCR kit. The public reads were reanalyzed by TCRdb: fastp trimming at Q25, MiXCR alignment, in-frame beta chains only. Rows are combined by CDR3 protein, so each entry shows the most common genes and DNA. The sample table records around 300,000 distinct CDR3 sequences; roughly 19% of these occur just once. The ten most abundant clones make up roughly 40% of the sample. Sequencing was performed on blood. These TCRs come from a man aged 45-65 years with Graves' ophthalmopathy.

The sample holds many counts of this clonotype. This sequence joins TRBV11-2 and TRBJ2-1, with 7 bases lining up with TRBD2. Germline CDR1 reads SGHAT; CDR2 reads FQNNGV. The J segment lost 6 bases and the V segment lost 5 bases, leaving 13 bases of the junction unmatched. CDR3 size: 16 residues. CDR3 coding DNA: TGTGCCAGCAGCAAACTAGGGGCGGGAGTTTCCAATGAGCAGTTCTTC. Residues: CASSKLGAGVSNEQFF.

This clonotype was picked up many times. CDR3: CASSPDPTRTDTQYF. The CDR3 DNA sequence: TGTGCCAGCAGTCCCGACCCGACGAGGACAGATACGCAGTATTTT. The chain links TRBV7-3 to TRBJ2-3, with D uncertain. This CDR3 has 15 amino acids. CDR1 is SGHTA and CDR2 is FQGTGA in the germline V gene. Trimming removed 6 bases from V and 3 bases from J, with 16 bases in between. Using reference TRBV7-3 and TRBJ2-3 for the parts outside the CDR3, the full variable domain is GAGVSQTPSNKVTEKGKYVELRCDPISGHTALYWYRQSLGQGPEFLIYFQGTGAADDSGLPNDRFFAVRPEGSVSTLKIQRTERGDSAVYLCASSPDPTRTDTQYFGPGTRLTVL.

The rearrangement joins TRBV6-6 to TRBJ2-2, with 10 bases matching TRBD2. CDR1 is MNHNY and CDR2 is SVGAGI in the germline V gene (reference sequence). V shed 2 bases and J 7 bases; nucleotides not matched to a gene: 13. This CDR3 is built from 18 residues. The CDR3 coding sequence is TGTGCCAGCAGTTACCGTTTCCTAGCGGGAGTCGGCGGCGGGGAGCTGTTTTTT. Protein product: CASSYRFLAGVGGGELFF.

This clonotype was counted between two and nine times. J is TRBJ2-1 and V is TRBV9, with 7 nucleotides matching TRBD1. The CDR3 length is 13 residues. The germline V gene has CDR1 SGDLS and CDR2 YYNGEE. V lost 3 bases to trimming and J lost 8 bases; unmatched junction nucleotides: 5. DNA of the CDR3: TGTGCCAGCAGCGATGACAGGGTCGATGAGCAGTTCTTC. It encodes CASSDDRVDEQFF.

This clonotype has a count of ten or more. The rearrangement joins TRBV7-9 to TRBJ2-5; 9 bases align to TRBD1. V lost 3 bases, J lost 0 bases, and 2 bases stayed unmatched. Per the germline V gene, CDR1 is SEHNR and CDR2 is FQNEAQ (reference sequence). CDR3 size: 15 residues. CDR3 sequence reads: CASSLGQGHQETQYF. CDR3 coding DNA: TGTGCCAGCAGCTTGGGACAGGGCCACCAAGAGACCCAGTACTTC.

Points on this clonotype: This may come from a read error, since a much larger clone is one base off. The chain carries TRBV20-1 and TRBJ2-5, with D perhaps TRBD2 (7 bases). Deletions cut 3 bases from V and 9 bases from J, with 17 bases between. CDR1 is DFQATT and CDR2 is SNEGSKA in the germline V gene (reference sequence). The CDR3 consists of 13 residues. In nucleotides, the CDR3 is TGCAGTGCTAGGGGGGGGGCCGTTGAGGCCCAGTACTTC. It encodes CSARGGAVEAQYF.

As DNA, the CDR3 is TGCGCCAGCAGCCCCTACCTGGGGGCCGGGGAGCTGTTTTTT. The encoded protein is CASSPYLGAGELFF. This chain uses TRBV5-1 with TRBJ2-2; either TRBD1 or TRBD2 may fit D (5 bases each). Germline values: CDR1 SGHRS, CDR2 YFSETQ. The CDR3 sequence is 14 residues long. V was shortened by 4 bases and J by 6 bases, with 13 bases between the two germline ends.

This clonotype was observed at least ten times. The V call is TRBV20-1, the J call TRBJ1-2, with D perhaps TRBD1 (5 bases). The germline V gene has CDR1 DFQATT and CDR2 SNEGSKA (reference sequence). V was trimmed by 0 bases and J by 3 bases, leaving 11 bases between them. The CDR3 has 14 residues. For the CDR3, the DNA is TGCAGTGCTAGAGAGGGGGGATTGGACTATGGCTACACCTTC. This encodes CSAREGGLDYGYTF.

CDR3 bases: TGTGCCACCAGTGATGGGCGGGAGCCCGGGGAGCTGTTTTTT. Protein product: CATSDGREPGELFF. The chain employs TRBV24-1 and TRBJ2-2; 7 nucleotides agree with TRBD2. This CDR3 is built from 14 residues. V lost 3 bases to trimming and J lost 6 bases; unmatched junction nucleotides: 3. The germline V gene has CDR1 KGHDR and CDR2 SFDVKD.

This clonotype has at least ten counts. The CDR3 DNA reads TGTGCCAGCAGCCATAGCGGAACCTACGAGCAGTACTTC. Translating gives CASSHSGTYEQYF. V is TRBV3-1 and J is TRBJ2-7; TRBD2 might be the D (6 bases). The germline V gene has CDR1 LGHDT and CDR2 YNNKEL (reference sequence). The germline V and J ends were trimmed by 3 bases and 2 bases, with 8 bases remaining between them. The CDR3 extends over 13 amino acids.

Many counts were recorded for this clonotype. The chain uses TRBV13 and TRBJ2-1; 9 positions agree with TRBD2. V lost 3 bases and J lost 1; bases outside the gene matches: 1. This CDR3 is 15 amino acids long. Germline assignment: CDR1 PRHDT and CDR2 FYEKMQ (reference sequence). This chain's CDR3 is CASSLTSGSYNEQFF. The CDR3 DNA sequence: TGTGCCAGCAGCTTGACTAGCGGATCCTACAATGAGCAGTTCTTC.

The chain has TRBV20-1 and TRBJ2-1; TRBD2 aligns across 8 bases. With V trimmed by 6 bases and J by 3 bases, 7 bases remained unmatched. CDR3 length: 14 amino acids. In germline, CDR1 is DFQATT, CDR2 SNEGSKA (reference sequence). The CDR3 DNA follows: TGCAGTGCCGCCCGCGGGAGGAGCTACAATGAGCAGTTCTTC. Its protein product is CSAARGRSYNEQFF.

The sample holds many counts of this clonotype. The rearrangement uses TRBV11-2 and TRBJ2-7; D uncertain. CDR3 length: 10 residues. Per germline, CDR1 SGHAT and CDR2 FQNNGV. Trimming stripped 1 base from V and 6 bases from J, with 1 base between. The chain's CDR3 is CASSLGEQYF. The CDR3 nucleotides are TGTGCCAGCAGCTTAGGCGAGCAGTACTTC.

Many counts were recorded for this clonotype. V and J are TRBV28 and TRBJ1-1; maybe TRBD1 (5 bases). The CDR3 runs 10 residues. V gave up 8 bases and J gave up 8 bases, with 9 bases separating them. Germline V gives CDR1 MDHEN, CDR2 SYDVKM. The CDR3 bases are TGTGCCAGCCGACGGACAGAAGCTTTCTTT. Its translation: CASRRTEAFF.

V and J are TRBV25-1 and TRBJ2-1; D ambiguous. Trimming shortened V by 3 bases and J by 6 bases, and 12 bases separated the two germline ends. Germline V lookup: CDR1 MGHDK, CDR2 SYGVNS. The CDR3 is 14 residues long. Written as DNA, the CDR3 is TGTGCCAGCAGTGATCCTGCTAGAGGCAATGAGCAGTTCTTC. Its translation: CASSDPARGNEQFF.

This CDR3 reads CASRLLTSPLHF. The CDR3 bases are TGTGCCAGCCGCCTCCTAACTTCACCCCTCCACTTT. The chain is built from TRBV28 and TRBJ1-6; D call uncertain. The germline V gene has CDR1 MDHEN and CDR2 SYDVKM. V was trimmed by 8 bases and J by 9 bases, leaving 11 bases between them. This CDR3 is 12 amino acids long.

This clonotype was counted ten times or more. The chain employs TRBV5-1 and TRBJ2-7, with a weak D call TRBD1 (6 bases). Trimming pared 4 bases from V and 4 bases from J, leaving 12 bases between. Germline CDR1 SGHRS, CDR2 YFSETQ. There are 13 residues in the CDR3. DNA for the CDR3: TGCGCCAGCAGCGTCTCCAGGGGTTACGAGCAGTACTTC. Translation: CASSVSRGYEQYF.

The table lists this clonotype with many counts. The chain recombines TRBV11-3 with TRBJ2-2; D might be TRBD1 (5 bases). Germline loops: CDR1 SGHNT, CDR2 YENEEA. The CDR3 contains 14 residues. V gave up 2 bases and J gave up 4 bases, with 8 bases separating them. CDR3: CASSLQGPTGELFF. The CDR3 region has the DNA TGTGCCAGCAGCTTACAGGGTCCCACCGGGGAGCTGTTTTTT.

The chain couples TRBV30 to TRBJ2-3, with D uncertain. The CDR3 consists of 12 residues. Germline lookup yields CDR1 GTSNPN and CDR2 SVGIG (reference sequence). V dropped 0 bases and J dropped 5 bases, with 6 bases sitting between them. In DNA, the CDR3 is TGTGCCTGGAGTGTACCAGTAGATACGCAGTATTTT. This gives the protein CAWSVPVDTQYF.

This clonotype was detected many times. The chain has TRBV12-3 or TRBV12-4 and TRBJ2-5; D is uncertain. V dropped 7 bases and J dropped 0 bases, with 9 bases sitting between them. The CDR3 length is 13 residues. The CDR3 coding sequence is TGTGCCAGCAAAGAAGCGAACCAAGAGACCCAGTACTTC. Translation gives CASKEANQETQYF.

The chain joins TRBV5-1 to TRBJ1-5, with D possibly TRBD1 on 5 matching bases. Germline V gives CDR1 SGHRS, CDR2 YFSETQ. Trimming removed 4 bases at V and 3 bases at J, with 11 bases between. This CDR3 is built from 14 residues. CDR3 nucleotide sequence: TGCGCCAGCAGCAGGGACGGAGACAATCAGCCCCAGCATTTT. Translated: CASSRDGDNQPQHF.

This clonotype was seen many times. The chain is built from TRBV10-3 and TRBJ1-6; TRBD1 agrees at 7 bases. V lost 4 bases, J lost 8 bases, and 2 bases stayed unmatched. The germline V gene encodes CDR1 ENHRY and CDR2 SYGVKD. The CDR3 loop spans 13 amino acids. CDR3 loop: CAISGDSDSPLHF. The CDR3 DNA follows: TGTGCCATCAGTGGGGACAGTGATTCACCCCTCCACTTT.

The V call is TRBV9, the J call TRBJ2-1; no clear D gene. Trimming stripped 0 bases from V and 6 bases from J, with 16 bases between. The CDR3 covers 16 residues. Germline-derived CDR1 and CDR2 are SGDLS and YYNGEE. DNA for the CDR3: TGTGCCAGCAGCGTAGGGAATCCCCTAGGTAGCAATGAGCAGTTCTTC. Amino acid sequence: CASSVGNPLGSNEQFF.

In the case of this clonotype: This may arise from a read error, as a much more abundant clone is one base away. The chain couples TRBV5-1 to TRBJ2-3; TRBD1 agrees at 10 bases. V lost 2 bases to trimming and J lost 4 bases; unmatched junction nucleotides: 1. CDR1 is SGHRS and CDR2 is YFSETQ in the germline V gene. CDR3 length: 14 amino acids. CDR3 loop: CASSFGQGADTQYF. Here the CDR3 DNA reads TGCGCCAGCAGCTTCGGACAGGGGGCAGATACGCAGTATTTT.